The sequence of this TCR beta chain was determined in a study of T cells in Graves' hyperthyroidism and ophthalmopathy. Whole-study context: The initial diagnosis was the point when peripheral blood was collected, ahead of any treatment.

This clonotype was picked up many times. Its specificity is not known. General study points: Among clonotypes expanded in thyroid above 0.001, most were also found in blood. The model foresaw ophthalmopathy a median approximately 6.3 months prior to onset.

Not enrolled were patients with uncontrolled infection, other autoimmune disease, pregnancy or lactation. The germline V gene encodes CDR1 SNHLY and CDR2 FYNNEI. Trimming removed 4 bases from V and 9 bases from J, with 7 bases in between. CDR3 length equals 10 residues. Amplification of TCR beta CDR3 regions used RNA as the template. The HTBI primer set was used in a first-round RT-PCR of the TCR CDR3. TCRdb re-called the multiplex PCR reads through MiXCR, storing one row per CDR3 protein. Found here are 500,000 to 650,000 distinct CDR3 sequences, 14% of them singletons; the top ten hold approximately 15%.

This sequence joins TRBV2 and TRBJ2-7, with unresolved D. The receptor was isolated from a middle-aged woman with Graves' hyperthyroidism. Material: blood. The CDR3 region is CASSVDVQYF. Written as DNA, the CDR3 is TGTGCCAGCAGTGTGGATGTGCAGTACTTC.